This entry lists 7 T cell receptor beta chains sequenced from one sample in a study of shared clonotypes between healthy human individuals. Data came from immunoSEQ multiplex PCR; TCRdb stores just in-frame clones and leaves some out. Counted here are roughly 500,000 clones, around 79% occurring once; the ten biggest clones make up around 13%. Sequenced input: PBMCs. The receptor set was obtained from a woman between 40 and 50 years old in good health. Some clones in this sample may be carry-over from other donors' samples.

This clone has more than one count but fewer than ten. This chain uses TRBV7-2 with TRBJ2-2; D not resolved. This CDR3 comprises 13 residues. CDR1 is SGHTA and CDR2 is FQGNSA in the germline V gene. Trimming left V 5 bases short and J 3 bases short, with 7 bases between. The CDR3 coding sequence is TGTGCCAGCAGCCCGCGTCACACCGGGGAGCTGTTTTTT. Protein sequence: CASSPRHTGELFF.

The chain employs TRBV19 and TRBJ2-3; 7 bases match TRBD1. V trimming: 5 bases; J trimming: 1 base; junction bases outside the gene matches: 6. CDR1 and CDR2 (germline): LNHDA, SQIVND (reference sequence). CDR3 length: 15 amino acids. The CDR3 is CASSAQGVGTDTQYF. CDR3 in DNA: TGTGCCAGTAGTGCGCAGGGGGTGGGCACAGATACGCAGTATTTT.

Only one count was recorded for this clone. The chain has TRBV7-3 and TRBJ2-1; 10 bases match TRBD2. The length of the CDR3 is 16 residues. Germline trimming cut 1 base from V and 10 bases from J; bases unmatched to any gene: 10. Looked up from germline, CDR1 is SGHTA and CDR2 is FQGTGA. CDR3 region: CASSLRASGGPSEQFF. CDR3 DNA sequence: TGTGCCAGCAGCTTAAGGGCTAGCGGGGGTCCCTCGGAGCAGTTCTTC.

As for this clone: A much larger clone lies a single base off, so this may be a read error. The rearrangement links TRBV2 to TRBJ1-4, with D hard to call. The ends were cut back, 6 bases at V and 0 bases at J, with 8 bases in the middle. Germline-derived CDR1 and CDR2 are SNHLY and FYNNEI. The CDR3 is 14 residues long. The CDR3 region has the DNA TGTGCCAGCAGCCCGACAACAACTAATGAAAAACTGTTTTTT. This codes for CASSPTTTNEKLFF.

The V gene is TRBV7-3, the J gene TRBJ2-6; D is undetermined. Germline V gene data show CDR1 as SGHTA and CDR2 as FQGTGA. V dropped 3 bases and J dropped 0 bases, with 0 bases sitting between them. The CDR3 extends over 13 amino acids. CDR3 DNA: TGTGCCAGCAGCTTCTCTGGGGCCAACGTCCTGACTTTC. Translating gives CASSFSGANVLTF.

This clone turned up a few times. This rearrangement joins TRBV28 to TRBJ2-4, with TRBD2 matching 12 bases. Unmatched junction bases numbered 1, after V lost 5 bases and J lost 2 bases. CDR1 and CDR2 (germline): MDHEN, SYDVKM. The CDR3 totals 15 residues. The CDR3, as DNA: TGTGCCAGCAGTGGGACTAGCGGGCCCAAAAACATTCAGTACTTC. Residues: CASSGTSGPKNIQYF.

This clone appeared a single time. The chain has TRBV5-4 and TRBJ1-1; 7 nucleotides align to TRBD1. V dropped 0 bases and J dropped 4; count of bases not matched to a gene: 6. The CDR3 contains 15 residues. Per the germline V gene, CDR1 is SGHNT and CDR2 is YYREEE (reference sequence). The CDR3 nucleotides read TGTGCCAGCAGCTTGGGTCCACGACAGGGCACTGAAGCTTTCTTT. It codes for CASSLGPRQGTEAFF.